This T cell receptor (beta chain) was sequenced for a study of blood T cells in healthy people across ages. General study findings and limits: More naive CD4+ cells and higher diversity were found in long-lived than in aged donors. Changes seen in expanded clonotypes were possibly confounded by donor CMV status left unknown.

The length of the CDR3 is 15 residues. CDR1 and CDR2 from the germline V gene are ENHRY and SYGVKD. As regards this clonotype: Its cognate antigen is unknown.

With a J-beta primer mix and a sample-barcoded 5' primer, a second PCR ran roughly 6 to 11 cycles. TCRdb passed the 5' RACE reads through MiXCR, listing each CDR3 protein once. The table lists about 1.5 million distinct CDR3 sequences, around 42% of them singletons. The rearrangement links TRBV10-3 to TRBJ2-7, with 9 nucleotides matching TRBD1. TRBJ2-5 explains the end of the DNA better; the J call may be wrong. The sequencing sample was made of blood. The sequence came from a woman aged 18-30 years in good health. CDR3 amino acids: CAISDTGTGIETQYF. CDR3 DNA: TGTGCCATCAGTGACACCGGGACAGGGATTGAGACCCAGTACTTC.